Sequencing of this TCR beta chain was carried out in a study of CD4 T cells in relation to SARS-CoV-2 and coronaviruses. Only in-frame clones appear in the TCRdb table, and some are missing; sequencing was by immunoSEQ multiplex PCR. This table holds 25,000 to 30,000 clones, 70% to 80% found once. The CDR3 runs 14 residues. The J segment lost 6 bases and the V segment lost 3 bases, leaving 4 bases of the junction unmatched. Germline V gene sequence: CDR1 DFQATT, CDR2 SNEGSKA (reference sequence). Before the COVID-19 pandemic, during about 2010-2019, CD4+ T cells were taken from unexposed donors. After about ten days of culture, CD4+ T cells were isolated. Unexposed-donor CD4+ T cells were probed with SARS-CoV-2 S/N and four cold-coronavirus spikes, cells permitting. General observations from the study: Pre-pandemic and post-infection samples never came from the same donor.

Of note for this clone: Its specificity is not known.

The chain carries TRBV20-1 and TRBJ1-6; TRBD1 matches 8 bases. The sequenced sample was CD4+ T cells from PBMCs, cultured in vitro. The TCR comes from a human donor in good health. For the CDR3, the DNA is TGCAGTGCTAGTCAGGGGGCATCTAATTCACCCCTCCACTTT. Translation gives CSASQGASNSPLHF.